A selection of T cell receptor beta chains follows, all from one sample in a study of graft-versus-host responses after intestinal transplantation. Libraries were prepared by immunoSEQ multiplex PCR; TCRdb keeps only in-frame clonotypes and omits some of them. Of fewer than 45,000 clones listed, over 85% are singletons. The starting material was PBMCs, obtained 16 days after intestinal transplant. These receptors all come from a human patient who received an intestinal transplant, so some T cells may come from the graft donor. Each CDR3 is given with its conserved first and last residue. Each record gives: D gene, clone size, J gene, V gene, CDR3 protein, CDR3 DNA. A D gene is named only where the DNA matches it firmly. Not all rows give a size; the values are once, few, many and, for expanded clones, a class.

d_call: -; clone_size: -; j_call: TRBJ2-1; v_call: TRBV4-3; cdr3_aa: CASSPRDISYNEQFF; cdr3_nt: TGCGCCAGCAGCCCCCGGGATATTTCCTACAATGAGCAGTTCTTC
d_call: -; clone_size: once; j_call: TRBJ2-3; v_call: TRBV21-1; cdr3_aa: CASSKGTVLTDTQYF; cdr3_nt: TGTGCCAGCAGCAAAGGAACGGTCCTCACAGATACGCAGTATTTT
d_call: TRBD2; clone_size: -; j_call: TRBJ2-3; v_call: TRBV7-2; cdr3_aa: CASSVGRLAGTDTQYF; cdr3_nt: TGTGCCAGCAGCGTAGGTCGGCTAGCGGGGACAGATACGCAGTATTTT
d_call: -; clone_size: -; j_call: TRBJ2-2; v_call: TRBV9; cdr3_aa: CASSVGFPTGELFF; cdr3_nt: TGTGCCAGCAGCGTAGGTTTTCCCACCGGGGAGCTGTTTTTT
d_call: TRBD1; clone_size: -; j_call: TRBJ2-7; v_call: TRBV28; cdr3_aa: CASSFGTGPYYEQYF; cdr3_nt: TGTGCCAGCAGTTTCGGGACAGGGCCCTACTACGAGCAGTACTTC
d_call: -; clone_size: -; j_call: TRBJ2-1; v_call: TRBV7-6; cdr3_aa: CASSLLPGNEQFF; cdr3_nt: TGTGCCAGCAGCCTCCTACCGGGCAATGAGCAGTTCTTC
d_call: -; clone_size: -; j_call: TRBJ2-3; v_call: TRBV6-1; cdr3_aa: CASSGYSDSWGPDTQYF; cdr3_nt: TGTGCCAGCAGTGGTTATTCGGACAGTTGGGGACCAGATACGCAGTATTTT
d_call: -; clone_size: -; j_call: TRBJ2-1; v_call: TRBV28; cdr3_aa: CASSLLVAERSYNEQFF; cdr3_nt: TGTGCCAGCAGTTTACTCGTTGCGGAGCGCTCCTACAATGAGCAGTTCTTC
d_call: -; clone_size: -; j_call: TRBJ1-3; v_call: TRBV28; cdr3_aa: CASSLGRAVSGNTIYF; cdr3_nt: TGTGCCAGCAGTTTAGGCAGGGCCGTATCGGGAAACACCATATATTTT
d_call: -; clone_size: few; j_call: TRBJ1-3; v_call: TRBV11-2; cdr3_aa: CASSQRWGNTIYF; cdr3_nt: TGTGCCAGCAGCCAAAGATGGGGAAACACCATATATTTT
d_call: -; clone_size: -; j_call: TRBJ2-3; v_call: TRBV30; cdr3_aa: CAWSEGLLGTDTQYF; cdr3_nt: TGTGCCTGGAGTGAGGGACTCCTGGGCACAGATACGCAGTATTTT
d_call: -; clone_size: -; j_call: TRBJ2-5; v_call: TRBV6-5; cdr3_aa: CASSLKETQYF; cdr3_nt: TGTGCCAGCAGTTTAAAAGAGACCCAGTACTTC
d_call: -; clone_size: -; j_call: TRBJ2-7; v_call: TRBV7-9; cdr3_aa: CASSPRGEDEQYF; cdr3_nt: TGTGCCAGCAGCCCAAGGGGGGAAGACGAGCAGTACTTC
d_call: TRBD1; clone_size: -; j_call: TRBJ1-5; v_call: TRBV10-1; cdr3_aa: CASRAGTGLSNQPQHF; cdr3_nt: TGCGCCAGCAGAGCCGGGACAGGGCTTAGCAATCAGCCCCAGCATTTT
d_call: TRBD1; clone_size: -; j_call: TRBJ2-7; v_call: TRBV10-3; cdr3_aa: CAIMGQGAREQYF; cdr3_nt: TGTGCCATAATGGGACAGGGGGCCCGCGAGCAGTACTTC
d_call: TRBD1; clone_size: -; j_call: TRBJ1-2; v_call: TRBV6-1; cdr3_aa: CASILFQGGDGYTF; cdr3_nt: TGTGCCAGCATACTTTTTCAGGGGGGAGATGGCTACACCTTC
d_call: -; clone_size: -; j_call: TRBJ2-1; v_call: TRBV7-6; cdr3_aa: CASSLVVGSSYNEQFF; cdr3_nt: TGTGCCAGCAGCTTAGTCGTGGGGAGCTCCTACAATGAGCAGTTCTTC
d_call: -; clone_size: few; j_call: TRBJ1-3; v_call: TRBV10-1; cdr3_aa: CARRGGQSSSGNTIYF; cdr3_nt: TGCGCCAGAAGGGGCGGACAGTCGAGCTCTGGAAACACCATATATTTT
d_call: -; clone_size: -; j_call: TRBJ2-7; v_call: TRBV4-3; cdr3_aa: CASSQEGPLDEQYF; cdr3_nt: TGCGCCAGCAGCCAAGAGGGCCCTCTGGACGAGCAGTACTTC
d_call: TRBD2; clone_size: -; j_call: TRBJ2-3; v_call: TRBV2; cdr3_aa: CASGGLAASTDTQYF; cdr3_nt: TGTGCCAGCGGAGGGCTAGCGGCTAGCACAGATACGCAGTATTTT
d_call: -; clone_size: -; j_call: TRBJ2-1; v_call: TRBV27; cdr3_aa: CASSLSVGYNEQFF; cdr3_nt: TGTGCCAGCAGTTTATCGGTTGGATACAATGAGCAGTTCTTC
d_call: -; clone_size: -; j_call: TRBJ1-2; v_call: TRBV28; cdr3_aa: CASSDRARDGYTF; cdr3_nt: TGTGCCAGCAGCGACCGGGCCAGGGATGGCTACACCTTC
d_call: TRBD2; clone_size: once; j_call: TRBJ2-1; v_call: TRBV29-1; cdr3_aa: CSVARAGAWNEQFF; cdr3_nt: TGCAGCGTTGCCCGGGCGGGAGCCTGGAATGAGCAGTTCTTC
d_call: -; clone_size: -; j_call: TRBJ2-1; v_call: TRBV28; cdr3_aa: CASSLSGRVYNEQFF; cdr3_nt: TGTGCCAGCAGTTTATCAGGCAGGGTTTACAATGAGCAGTTCTTC
d_call: TRBD2; clone_size: -; j_call: TRBJ2-1; v_call: TRBV27; cdr3_aa: CASRHSRVGLAGNNEQFF; cdr3_nt: TGTGCCAGCAGACACTCAAGGGTCGGACTAGCGGGGAACAATGAGCAGTTCTTC
d_call: TRBD2; clone_size: -; j_call: TRBJ2-1; v_call: TRBV6-1; cdr3_aa: CASRMTSGRIGEQFF; cdr3_nt: TGTGCCAGCAGAATGACTAGCGGGAGAATCGGTGAGCAGTTCTTC
d_call: TRBD1; clone_size: -; j_call: TRBJ2-3; v_call: TRBV2; cdr3_aa: CAGETGGPRDTQYF; cdr3_nt: TGTGCCGGCGAAACAGGGGGTCCGAGGGATACGCAGTATTTT
d_call: -; clone_size: -; j_call: TRBJ2-5; v_call: TRBV27; cdr3_aa: CASKVAGTETQYF; cdr3_nt: TGTGCCAGTAAAGTTGCGGGAACCGAGACCCAGTACTTC
d_call: -; clone_size: -; j_call: TRBJ1-1; v_call: TRBV28; cdr3_aa: CASSTPGFTEAFF; cdr3_nt: TGTGCCAGCAGCACCCCAGGCTTCACTGAAGCTTTCTTT
d_call: -; clone_size: -; j_call: TRBJ2-1; v_call: TRBV7-6; cdr3_aa: CASRLNQGNSYNEQFF; cdr3_nt: TGTGCCAGCAGACTGAACCAGGGGAACTCCTACAATGAGCAGTTCTTC
d_call: -; clone_size: -; j_call: TRBJ1-5; v_call: TRBV4-3; cdr3_aa: CASSQEADSNQPQHF; cdr3_nt: TGCGCCAGCAGCCAAGAGGCGGATAGCAATCAGCCCCAGCATTTT
d_call: TRBD1; clone_size: -; j_call: TRBJ1-2; v_call: TRBV28; cdr3_aa: CASTTGTGDGYTF; cdr3_nt: TGTGCCAGCACCACGGGGACAGGGGACGGCTACACCTTC
d_call: TRBD1; clone_size: -; j_call: TRBJ2-7; v_call: TRBV27; cdr3_aa: CASSWLDRADEQYF; cdr3_nt: TGTGCCAGCAGTTGGTTGGACAGGGCGGACGAGCAGTACTTC
d_call: TRBD2; clone_size: -; j_call: TRBJ2-2; v_call: TRBV19; cdr3_aa: CASNPTGEGTGELFF; cdr3_nt: TGTGCCAGTAACCCTACCGGGGAGGGGACCGGGGAGCTGTTTTTT
d_call: TRBD2; clone_size: once; j_call: TRBJ2-7; v_call: TRBV4-1; cdr3_aa: CASSQDTSGYEQYF; cdr3_nt: TGCGCCAGCAGCCAAGATACTAGCGGGTACGAGCAGTACTTC
d_call: TRBD1; clone_size: -; j_call: TRBJ2-7; v_call: TRBV11-2; cdr3_aa: CASSLVWTGGSYEQYF; cdr3_nt: TGTGCCAGCAGCTTAGTCTGGACAGGGGGCTCCTACGAGCAGTACTTC
d_call: TRBD1; clone_size: -; j_call: TRBJ1-2; v_call: TRBV28; cdr3_aa: CASNNRGYHGYTF; cdr3_nt: TGTGCCAGCAATAACAGGGGATACCATGGCTACACCTTC
d_call: -; clone_size: once; j_call: TRBJ2-7; v_call: TRBV5-4; cdr3_aa: CASSLRPPF; cdr3_nt: TGTGCCAGCAGCTTGAGGCCTCCCTTC
d_call: -; clone_size: -; j_call: TRBJ2-7; v_call: TRBV7-3; cdr3_aa: CASSLGAGVPGEQYF; cdr3_nt: TGTGCCAGCAGCTTAGGGGCCGGGGTCCCTGGGGAGCAGTACTTC
d_call: -; clone_size: -; j_call: TRBJ1-2; v_call: TRBV27; cdr3_aa: CASSWETGYGYTF; cdr3_nt: TGTGCCAGCAGTTGGGAGACAGGCTATGGCTACACCTTC
d_call: -; clone_size: -; j_call: TRBJ2-5; v_call: TRBV5-1; cdr3_aa: CASGEGRGRSETQYF; cdr3_nt: TGCGCCAGCGGCGAAGGGAGGGGGCGTTCAGAGACCCAGTACTTC
d_call: -; clone_size: -; j_call: TRBJ2-3; v_call: TRBV5-1; cdr3_aa: CASSPEYRQPTDTQYF; cdr3_nt: TGCGCCAGCAGCCCAGAATATCGACAACCGACAGATACGCAGTATTTT
d_call: TRBD2; clone_size: -; j_call: TRBJ2-1; v_call: TRBV19; cdr3_aa: CASSRGTSPNEQFF; cdr3_nt: TGTGCCAGTAGTAGAGGGACTAGCCCCAATGAGCAGTTCTTC
d_call: TRBD1; clone_size: -; j_call: TRBJ2-7; v_call: TRBV6-1; cdr3_aa: CASSKPQQGAYEQYF; cdr3_nt: TGTGCCAGCAGCAAACCTCAACAGGGGGCATACGAGCAGTACTTC
d_call: -; clone_size: -; j_call: TRBJ1-2; v_call: TRBV4-3; cdr3_aa: CASSQEVRRGYGYTF; cdr3_nt: TGCGCCAGCAGCCAAGAGGTCCGTCGCGGCTATGGCTACACCTTC
d_call: TRBD1; clone_size: -; j_call: TRBJ2-7; v_call: TRBV14; cdr3_aa: CASSVGQGASYEQYF; cdr3_nt: TGTGCCAGCAGCGTGGGACAGGGGGCCTCCTACGAGCAGTACTTC
d_call: -; clone_size: -; j_call: TRBJ2-5; v_call: TRBV7-6; cdr3_aa: CASSSYRGETQYF; cdr3_nt: TGTGCCAGCAGCTCCTACCGCGGGGAGACCCAGTACTTC
d_call: -; clone_size: -; j_call: TRBJ2-1; v_call: TRBV28; cdr3_aa: CASRALVIGNEQFF; cdr3_nt: TGTGCCAGCAGGGCCTTGGTAATTGGGAATGAGCAGTTCTTC
d_call: TRBD1; clone_size: -; j_call: TRBJ1-1; v_call: TRBV9; cdr3_aa: CASSPRGLDTEAFF; cdr3_nt: TGTGCCAGCAGCCCAAGGGGGCTGGACACTGAAGCTTTCTTT
d_call: -; clone_size: -; j_call: TRBJ1-2; v_call: TRBV5-1; cdr3_aa: CASSLATTGGGYTF; cdr3_nt: TGCGCCAGCAGCTTGGCCACGACAGGAGGCGGCTACACCTTC
d_call: -; clone_size: -; j_call: TRBJ2-5; v_call: TRBV11-3; cdr3_aa: CASSLDSGPQETQYF; cdr3_nt: TGTGCCAGCAGCTTAGATTCCGGGCCTCAAGAGACCCAGTACTTC